Included here is one T cell receptor (beta chain) sequence, with context. The entry originates in a study of blood T cell repertoires in COVID-19. The wider study: The study drew acute and convalescent COVID-19 samples from the United States, Italy and Spain. PBMCs, B-cell-depleted T cells, or T cells provided the cDNA or gDNA that made up the material.

This CDR3 is built from 13 residues. V lost 2 bases and J lost 6, with 11 bases in between. Germline-derived CDR1 and CDR2 are SGHDT and YYEEEE. Sequencing used immunoSEQ multiplex PCR; TCRdb keeps in-frame clones, though not all of them. Of about 190,000 clones detected, more than 75% appear once; the ten largest clones hold approximately 7.8%. This chain links TRBV5-6 with TRBJ1-2; TRBD1 might be the D (6 bases). The sequenced sample was peripheral blood. The receptor's source is a woman aged 55-69 years with COVID-19, enrolled during active disease. The DNA for the CDR3 is TGTGCCAGCAGCTTTGACAGGCTAGATGGCTACACCTTC. This sequence encodes CASSFDRLDGYTF. Full variable domain (rest looked up from reference TRBV5-6 and TRBJ1-2): DAGVTQSPTHLIKTRGQQVTLRCSPKSGHDTVSWYQQALGQGPQFIFQYYEEEERQRGNFPDRFSGHQFPNYSSELNVNALLLGDSALYLCASSFDRLDGYTFGSGTRLTVV.